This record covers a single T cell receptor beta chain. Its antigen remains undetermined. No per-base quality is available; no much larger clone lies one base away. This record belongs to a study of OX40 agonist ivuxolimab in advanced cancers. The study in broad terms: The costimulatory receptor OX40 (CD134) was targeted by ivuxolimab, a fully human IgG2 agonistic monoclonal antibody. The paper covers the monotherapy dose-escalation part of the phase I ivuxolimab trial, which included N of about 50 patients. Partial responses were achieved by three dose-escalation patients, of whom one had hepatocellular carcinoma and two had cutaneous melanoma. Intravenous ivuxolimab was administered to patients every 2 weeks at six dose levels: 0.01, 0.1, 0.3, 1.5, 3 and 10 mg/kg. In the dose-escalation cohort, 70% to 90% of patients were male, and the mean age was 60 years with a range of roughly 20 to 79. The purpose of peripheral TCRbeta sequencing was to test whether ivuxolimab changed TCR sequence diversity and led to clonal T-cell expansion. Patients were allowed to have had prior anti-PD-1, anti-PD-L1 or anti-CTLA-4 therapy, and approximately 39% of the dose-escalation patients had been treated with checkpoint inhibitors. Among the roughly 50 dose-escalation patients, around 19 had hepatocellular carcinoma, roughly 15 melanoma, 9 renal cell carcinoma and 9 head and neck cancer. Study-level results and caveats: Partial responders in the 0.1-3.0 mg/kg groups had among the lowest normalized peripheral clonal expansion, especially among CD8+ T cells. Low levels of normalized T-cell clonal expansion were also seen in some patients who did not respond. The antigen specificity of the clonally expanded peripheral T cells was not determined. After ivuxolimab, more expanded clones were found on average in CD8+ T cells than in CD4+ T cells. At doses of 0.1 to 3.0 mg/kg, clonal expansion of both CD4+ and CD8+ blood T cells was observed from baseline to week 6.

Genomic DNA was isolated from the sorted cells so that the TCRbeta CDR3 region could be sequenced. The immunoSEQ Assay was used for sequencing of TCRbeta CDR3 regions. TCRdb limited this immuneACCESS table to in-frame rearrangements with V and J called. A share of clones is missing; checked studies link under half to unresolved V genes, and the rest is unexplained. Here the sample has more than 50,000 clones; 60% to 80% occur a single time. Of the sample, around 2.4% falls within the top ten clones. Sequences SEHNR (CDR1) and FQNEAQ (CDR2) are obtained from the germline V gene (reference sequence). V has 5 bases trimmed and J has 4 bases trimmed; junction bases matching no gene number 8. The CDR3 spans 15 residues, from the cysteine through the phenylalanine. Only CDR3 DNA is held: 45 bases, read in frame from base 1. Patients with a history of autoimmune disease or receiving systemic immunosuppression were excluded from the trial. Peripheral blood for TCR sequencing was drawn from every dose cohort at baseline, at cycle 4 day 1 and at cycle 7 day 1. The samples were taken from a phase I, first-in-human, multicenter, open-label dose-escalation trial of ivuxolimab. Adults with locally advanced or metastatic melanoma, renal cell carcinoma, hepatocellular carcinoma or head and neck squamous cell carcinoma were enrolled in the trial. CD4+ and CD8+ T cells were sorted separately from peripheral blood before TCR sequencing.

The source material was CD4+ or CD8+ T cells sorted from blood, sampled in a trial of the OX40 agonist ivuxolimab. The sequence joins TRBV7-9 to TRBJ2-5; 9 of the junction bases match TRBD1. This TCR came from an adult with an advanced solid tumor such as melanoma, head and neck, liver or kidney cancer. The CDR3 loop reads CASSLGQDRGETQYF. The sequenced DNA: TGTGCCAGCAGCCTGGGACAGGACAGGGGAGAGACCCAGTACTTC.